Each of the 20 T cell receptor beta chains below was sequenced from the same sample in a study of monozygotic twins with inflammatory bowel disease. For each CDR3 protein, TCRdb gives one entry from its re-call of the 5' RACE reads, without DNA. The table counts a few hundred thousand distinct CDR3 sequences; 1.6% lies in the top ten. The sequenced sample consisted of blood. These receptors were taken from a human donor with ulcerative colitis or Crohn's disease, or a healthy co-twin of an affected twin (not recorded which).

This chain's CDR3 is CASSFLPNQETQYF. This chain joins TRBV5-1 and TRBJ2-5. Germline V gene data show CDR1 as SGHRS and CDR2 as YFSETQ. The CDR3 has 14 residues. The complete variable domain, with remaining parts taken from reference TRBV5-1 and TRBJ2-5, reads KAGVTQTPRYLIKTRGQQVTLSCSPISGHRSVSWYQQTPGQGLQFLFEYFSETQRNKGNFPGRFSGRQFSNSRSEMNVSTLELGDSALYLCASSFLPNQETQYFGPGTRLLVL.

The CDR3 reads CASSPPGASEAFF. This chain connects TRBV5-1 to TRBJ1-1; TCRdb returns TRBD1, unconfirmable since there is no DNA. CDR1 and CDR2 (germline): SGHRS, YFSETQ. There are 13 residues in the CDR3.

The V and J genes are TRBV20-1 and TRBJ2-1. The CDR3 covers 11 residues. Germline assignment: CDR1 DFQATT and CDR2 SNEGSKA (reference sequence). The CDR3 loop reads CSARFDNEQFF.

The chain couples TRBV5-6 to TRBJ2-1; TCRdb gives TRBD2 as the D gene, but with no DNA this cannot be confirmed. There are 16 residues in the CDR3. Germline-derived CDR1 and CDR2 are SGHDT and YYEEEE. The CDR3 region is CASRLLAGGPYNEQFF.

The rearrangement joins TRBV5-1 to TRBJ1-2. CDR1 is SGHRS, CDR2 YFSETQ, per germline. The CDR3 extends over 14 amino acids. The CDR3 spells CASSSSQLPYGYTF.

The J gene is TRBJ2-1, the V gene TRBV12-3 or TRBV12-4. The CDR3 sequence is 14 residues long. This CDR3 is CASSLASHHNEQFF.

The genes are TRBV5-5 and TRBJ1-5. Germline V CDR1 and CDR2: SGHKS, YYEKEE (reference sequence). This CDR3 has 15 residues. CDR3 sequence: CASSFLPARNQPQHF.

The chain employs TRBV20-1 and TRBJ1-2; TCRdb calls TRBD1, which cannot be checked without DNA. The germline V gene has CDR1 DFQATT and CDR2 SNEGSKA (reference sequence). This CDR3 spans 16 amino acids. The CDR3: CSARTETAIGLYGYTF.

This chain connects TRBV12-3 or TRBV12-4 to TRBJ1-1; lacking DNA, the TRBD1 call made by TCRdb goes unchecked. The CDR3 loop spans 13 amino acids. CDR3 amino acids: CASSSGGTDKAFF.

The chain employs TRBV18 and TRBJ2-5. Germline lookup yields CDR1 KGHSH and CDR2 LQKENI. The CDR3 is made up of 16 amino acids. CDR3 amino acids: CASSPRVRSGQETQYF.

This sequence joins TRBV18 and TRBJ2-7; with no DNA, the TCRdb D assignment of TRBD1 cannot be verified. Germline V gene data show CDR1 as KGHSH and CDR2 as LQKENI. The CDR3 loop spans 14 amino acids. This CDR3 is CASSPQGQHYEQYF.

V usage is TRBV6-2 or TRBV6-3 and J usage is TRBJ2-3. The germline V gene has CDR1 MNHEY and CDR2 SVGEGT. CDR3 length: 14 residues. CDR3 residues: CASSYRPVRDTQYF.

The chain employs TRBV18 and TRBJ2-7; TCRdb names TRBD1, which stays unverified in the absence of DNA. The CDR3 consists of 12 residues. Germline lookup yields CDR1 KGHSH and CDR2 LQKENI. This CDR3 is CASSSQGGLEYF.

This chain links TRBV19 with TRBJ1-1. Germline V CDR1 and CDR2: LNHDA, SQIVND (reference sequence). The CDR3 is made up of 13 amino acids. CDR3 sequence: CASSIPNTSKAFF.

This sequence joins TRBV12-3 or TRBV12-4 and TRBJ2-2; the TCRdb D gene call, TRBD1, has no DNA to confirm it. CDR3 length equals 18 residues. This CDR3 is CASKSPGRGESGAGELFF.

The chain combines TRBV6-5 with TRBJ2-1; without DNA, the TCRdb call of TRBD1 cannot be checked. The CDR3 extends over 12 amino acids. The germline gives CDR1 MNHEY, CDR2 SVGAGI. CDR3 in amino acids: CASSKPGPGQFF.

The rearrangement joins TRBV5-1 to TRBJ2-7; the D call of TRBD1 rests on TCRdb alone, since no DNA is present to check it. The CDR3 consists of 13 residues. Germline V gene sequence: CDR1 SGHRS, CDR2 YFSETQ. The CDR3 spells CASSAGGSYEQYF.

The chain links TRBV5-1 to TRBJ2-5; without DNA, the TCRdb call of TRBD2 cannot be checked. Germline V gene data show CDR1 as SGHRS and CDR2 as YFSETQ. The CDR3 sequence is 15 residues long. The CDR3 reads CASSPLQGKPETQYF.

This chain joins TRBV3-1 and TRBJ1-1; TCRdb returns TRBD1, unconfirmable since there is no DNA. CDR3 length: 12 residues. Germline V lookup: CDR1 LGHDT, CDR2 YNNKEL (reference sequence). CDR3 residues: CASSQNEGKAFF.

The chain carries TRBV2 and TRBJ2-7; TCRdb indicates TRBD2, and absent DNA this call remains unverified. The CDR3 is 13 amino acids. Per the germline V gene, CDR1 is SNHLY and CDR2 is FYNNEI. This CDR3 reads CASGLAGTYEQYF.